This T cell receptor (beta chain) was profiled in a study of shared clonotypes between healthy human individuals. The wider study: Every donor yielded three CD4 naive, three CD4 memory, two CD8 naive and one CD8 memory plate.

This CDR3 has 15 residues. V lost 5 bases, J lost 0 bases, and 11 bases lay in between. In germline, CDR1 is LNHDA, CDR2 SQIVND (reference sequence). Authors' methods: With immunoSEQ giving junction-only sequences and no quality scores, filtering differed. Sequencing used immunoSEQ multiplex PCR; TCRdb keeps in-frame clones, though not all of them. From that table come the V and J calls and clone size; the DNA was used to work out D and trimming. This sample has over 2 million clones, with 85% to 95% found just once. Caucasian adults residing in Nashville, Tennessee made up all the donors. Naive CD4+ cells were CD45RA-selected; the remaining cells were memory.

The sequenced sample consisted of naive CD4+ T cells sorted from blood. As for subset: CD45RA+ positively selected. This chain links TRBV19 with TRBJ1-3; D is unresolved. The sequence derives from a man aged 18 to 29 in good health. The CDR3 DNA reads TGTGCCAGTAGTGCAGACCAGAGCTCTGGAAACACCATATATTTT. Its translation: CASSADQSSGNTIYF.